Each of the 10 T cell receptor beta chains below was sequenced from the same sample in a study of CD8 T cells in Susac syndrome. An input of about 0.5 to 1 ug of RNA was subjected to reverse transcription using random hexamers. Via MiXCR, TCRdb re-called the immunoSEQ multiplex PCR reads, giving one row per CDR3 protein. The data contain under 85,000 distinct CDR3 sequences, 90% to 95% of them singletons. The material sequenced was CD8+ T cells from PBMCs. All receptors derive from a human donor with multiple sclerosis.

This clonotype has more than one count but fewer than ten. This chain connects TRBV7-2 to TRBJ2-1; D remains unclear. This CDR3 comprises 14 residues. The V gene's germline CDR1 is SGHTA and CDR2 FQGNSA. Trimming stripped 4 bases from V and 8 bases from J, with 15 bases between. CDR3 nucleotides: TGTGCCAGCAGCTCTACATCTCGGGTCGATGAGCAGTTCTTC. Translating it yields CASSSTSRVDEQFF.

The V call is TRBV15, the J call TRBJ1-6; D may be TRBD1 (6 bases). This CDR3 contains 17 residues. The germline V and J ends were trimmed by 4 bases and 6 bases, with 19 bases remaining between them. Germline loops: CDR1 LNHNV, CDR2 YYDKDF (reference sequence). In DNA, the CDR3 is TGTGCCACCAGCAATACAGGGTTTGATCTTCTTAATTCACCCCTCCACTTT. It codes for CATSNTGFDLLNSPLHF.

This rearrangement joins TRBV7-9 to TRBJ2-7, with 8 bases identical to TRBD1. Germline CDR1 is SEHNR and CDR2 is FQNEAQ (reference sequence). V was pared by 1 base and J by 3 bases, with 8 bases of the junction left unmatched. The CDR3 is 16 amino acids. The CDR3 DNA is TGTGCCAGCAGCTTAGTAGGGGGACAGGACGACTACGAGCAGTACTTC. Translation: CASSLVGGQDDYEQYF.

This clonotype was seen a single time. This chain joins TRBV11-2 and TRBJ1-1, with D unclear. The germline CDR1 and CDR2 sequences are SGHAT and FQNNGV. There are 13 residues in the CDR3. V lost 1 base to trimming and J lost 6 bases, with 9 bases between them. The CDR3 DNA reads as TGTGCCAGCAGCTTAGTATCGGGATCTGAAGCTTTCTTT. This translates into CASSLVSGSEAFF.

This chain uses TRBV20-1 with TRBJ1-1; maybe TRBD1 (5 bases). The ends were cut back, 3 bases at V and 1 base at J, with 9 bases in the middle. This CDR3 spans 13 amino acids. The germline CDR1 and CDR2 sequences are DFQATT and SNEGSKA (reference sequence). The CDR3, as DNA: TGCAGTGCTAGCAGGGTGGGGAACACTGAAGCTTTCTTT. Its protein is CSASRVGNTEAFF.

The rearrangement links TRBV28 to TRBJ2-3, with a possible D match to TRBD1 (6 bases). Looked up from germline, CDR1 is MDHEN and CDR2 is SYDVKM. This CDR3 is 16 amino acids long. Trimming stripped 4 bases from V and 2 bases from J, with 16 bases between. The CDR3 loop is CASSSHRQEATDTQYF. In nucleotides, the CDR3 is TGTGCCAGCAGTTCCCATCGACAGGAAGCCACAGATACGCAGTATTTT. Combining the CDR3 with reference TRBV28 and TRBJ2-3 gives the whole variable domain DVKVTQSSRYLVKRTGEKVFLECVQDMDHENMFWYRQDPGLGLRLIYFSYDVKMKEKGDIPEGYSVSREKKERFSLILESASTNQTSMYLCASSSHRQEATDTQYFGPGTRLTVL.

The V gene is TRBV20-1, the J gene TRBJ2-5; 8 bases fit TRBD2. Germline V gives CDR1 DFQATT, CDR2 SNEGSKA (reference sequence). Trimming removed 0 bases from V and 5 bases from J; junction bases left unmatched: 8. This CDR3 has 15 amino acids. The CDR3 bases are TGCAGTGCTAGAGATATGCGGGGGGCCGCGGAGACCCAGTACTTC. This sequence encodes CSARDMRGAAETQYF.

The rearrangement uses TRBV5-6 and TRBJ1-6; TRBD1 is a possible D gene (6 bases). The ends were cut back, 5 bases at V and 8 bases at J, with 17 bases in the middle. CDR1 and CDR2 from the germline V gene are SGHDT and YYEEEE. The CDR3 has 15 amino acids. The chain's CDR3 is CASRYGRDIDSPLHF. CDR3 DNA: TGTGCCAGCAGGTACGGCCGGGACATCGATTCACCCCTCCACTTT. The whole variable domain, filled in from reference TRBV5-6 and TRBJ1-6, reads DAGVTQSPTHLIKTRGQQVTLRCSPKSGHDTVSWYQQALGQGPQFIFQYYEEEERQRGNFPDRFSGHQFPNYSSELNVNALLLGDSALYLCASRYGRDIDSPLHFGNGTRLTVT.

This sequence joins TRBV28 and TRBJ2-7; 8 nucleotides align to TRBD1. The CDR3 runs 14 residues. The ends lost 4 bases at V and 3 bases at J; junction bases unmatched: 5. Germline V gives CDR1 MDHEN, CDR2 SYDVKM. As DNA, the CDR3 is TGTGCCAGCAGTTCAACAGGGGGGAACTACGAGCAGTACTTC. Protein: CASSSTGGNYEQYF.

V usage is TRBV30 and J usage is TRBJ1-1; D gene ambiguous. The CDR3 spans 15 residues. Germline-derived CDR1 and CDR2 are GTSNPN and SVGIG (reference sequence). The V and J ends lost 0 bases and 0 bases respectively, with 11 bases between them. The CDR3 DNA sequence: TGTGCCTGGAGTGTACGAACTGGGTTGAACACTGAAGCTTTCTTT. Its protein product is CAWSVRTGLNTEAFF.